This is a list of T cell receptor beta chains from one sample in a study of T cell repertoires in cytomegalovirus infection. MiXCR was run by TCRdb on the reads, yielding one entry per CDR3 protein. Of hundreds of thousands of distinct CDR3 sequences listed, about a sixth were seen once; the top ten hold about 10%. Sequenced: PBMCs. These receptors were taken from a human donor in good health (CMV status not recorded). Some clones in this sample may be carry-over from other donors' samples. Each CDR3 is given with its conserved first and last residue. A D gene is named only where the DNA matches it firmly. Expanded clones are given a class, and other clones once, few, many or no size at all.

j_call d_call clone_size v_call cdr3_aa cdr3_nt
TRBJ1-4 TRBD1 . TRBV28 CASSSRDSSNEKLFF TGTGCCAGCAGTTCCCGGGACAGCTCTAATGAAAAACTGTTTTTT
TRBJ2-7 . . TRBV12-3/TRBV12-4 CASSLGSPSSNEQYF TGTGCCAGCAGCCTCGGCTCACCCAGTTCCAACGAGCAGTACTTC
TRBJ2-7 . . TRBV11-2 CASSHDGYEQYF TGTGCCAGCAGCCACGACGGCTACGAGCAGTACTTC
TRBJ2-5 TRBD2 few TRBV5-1 CASSLGTSGGPKETQYF TGCGCCAGCAGCTTGGGGACTAGCGGGGGGCCGAAAGAGACCCAGTACTTC
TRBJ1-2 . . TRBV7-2 CASSLQVGGYTF TGTGCCAGCAGCTTACAGGTCGGCGGCTACACCTTC
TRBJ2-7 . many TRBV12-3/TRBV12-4 CASSLVPYEQYF TGTGCCAGCAGCTTAGTCCCATACGAGCAGTACTTC
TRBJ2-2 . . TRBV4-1 CASSQTDGLATGELFF TGCGCCAGCAGCCAAACGGATGGCCTAGCCACCGGGGAGCTGTTTTTT
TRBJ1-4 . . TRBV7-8 CASSLLRGHEKLFF TGTGCCAGCAGCTTATTGCGCGGGCATGAAAAACTGTTTTTT
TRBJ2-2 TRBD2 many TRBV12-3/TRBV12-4 CASSLLAGVAGELFF TGTGCCAGCAGTTTACTAGCGGGAGTCGCCGGGGAGCTGTTTTTT
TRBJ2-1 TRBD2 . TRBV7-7 CASSPTSGDYNEQFF TGTGCCAGCAGCCCGACTAGCGGGGACTACAATGAGCAGTTCTTC
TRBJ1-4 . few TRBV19 CASSEGVATNEKLFF TGTGCCAGTAGTGAAGGAGTTGCAACTAATGAAAAACTGTTTTTT
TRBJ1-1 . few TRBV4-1 CASSQDRSTEAFF TGCGCCAGCAGCCAAGATAGGAGCACTGAAGCTTTCTTT
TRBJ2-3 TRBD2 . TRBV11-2 CASSLVAGGPDTQYF TGTGCCAGCAGCTTAGTAGCGGGAGGACCCGATACGCAGTATTTT
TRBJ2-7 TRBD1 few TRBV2 CASNLQGASYEQYF TGTGCCAGCAACCTACAGGGGGCTTCCTACGAGCAGTACTTC
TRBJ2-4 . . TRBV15 CATSMTGTKNIQYF TGTGCCACCAGCATGACAGGCACCAAAAACATTCAGTACTTC
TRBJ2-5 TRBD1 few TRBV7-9 CASSTGTASQETQYF TGTGCCAGCAGCACCGGGACAGCATCTCAAGAGACCCAGTACTTC
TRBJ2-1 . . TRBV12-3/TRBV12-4 CASSFYALGNEQFF TGTGCCAGCAGTTTTTACGCTTTGGGGAATGAGCAGTTCTTC
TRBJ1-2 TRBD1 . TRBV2 CASSEGPGGPYGYTF TGTGCCAGCAGTGAAGGACCAGGGGGGCCCTATGGCTACACCTTC
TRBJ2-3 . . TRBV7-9 CASSRTLHTQYF TGTGCCAGCTCCCGGACCCTCCATACGCAGTATTTT
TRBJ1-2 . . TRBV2 CASSEAWETNYGYTF TGTGCCAGCAGTGAAGCCTGGGAGACTAACTATGGCTACACCTTC
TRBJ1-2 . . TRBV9 CASSARDGVDYGYTF TGTGCCAGCAGCGCCAGGGATGGGGTCGACTATGGCTACACCTTC
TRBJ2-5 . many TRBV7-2 CASSSPSGSQYF TGTGCCAGCAGCTCCCCGTCCGGGTCCCAGTACTTC
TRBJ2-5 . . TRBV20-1 CSATGGPQRGQETQYF TGCAGTGCCACCGGGGGACCCCAGCGAGGGCAAGAGACCCAGTACTTC
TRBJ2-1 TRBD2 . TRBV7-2 CASSLGGLAGDSYNEQFF TGTGCCAGCAGCTTAGGGGGGCTAGCGGGGGACTCCTACAATGAGCAGTTCTTC
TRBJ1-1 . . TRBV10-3 CAISESISGRAEAFF TGTGCCATCAGTGAGTCCATTTCGGGGAGAGCCGAAGCTTTCTTT
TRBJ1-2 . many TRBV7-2 CASSLRGDYTF TGTGCCAGCAGCTTACGGGGGGACTACACCTTC
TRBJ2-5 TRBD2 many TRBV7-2 CASSPLGTSTETQYF TGTGCCAGCAGCCCTCTTGGGACTAGCACTGAGACCCAGTACTTC
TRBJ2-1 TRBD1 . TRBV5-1 CASSWGQANEQFF TGCGCCAGCAGCTGGGGACAGGCCAATGAGCAGTTCTTC
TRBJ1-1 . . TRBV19 CASSASPLIRLHGENTEAFF TGTGCCAGTAGTGCATCACCTCTTATAAGGCTCCATGGGGAAAACACTGAAGCTTTCTTT
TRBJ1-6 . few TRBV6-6 CASSSTGTLNSPLHF TGTGCCAGCAGTTCGACCGGGACACTGAATTCACCCCTCCACTTT